This TCR beta chain was captured in a study of radiotherapy plus CTLA-4 blockade in lung cancer. The overall study: Objective response rate was 15% to 20%; disease control rate, around 30%.

Concerning this clone: Antigen: not known.

Trimming shortened V by 0 bases and J by 1 base, and 7 bases separated the two germline ends. This CDR3 has 14 amino acids. From germline, CDR1 is SGHRS and CDR2 YFSETQ. The data were produced by immunoSEQ multiplex PCR, yet TCRdb's version contains in-frame clones alone and is incomplete. The table lists 45,000 or so clones, roughly 76% of them singletons. Focal radiation and CTLA-4 blockade (ipilimumab) were tested in chemo-refractory metastatic non-small-cell lung cancer patients. Study-level points and caveats: Tumor-derived TCR clones expanded in blood after radiotherapy plus ipilimumab.

The rearrangement links TRBV5-1 to TRBJ1-2, with D possibly TRBD1 on 5 matching bases. The receptor's source is a human donor with non-small cell lung cancer who had stable disease on radiotherapy plus ipilimumab. Source: peripheral blood, taken from a patient treated with radiotherapy plus ipilimumab. In DNA form, the CDR3 reads TGCGCCAGCAGCTTGGTGGGGGATAACTATGGCTACACCTTC. Residues: CASSLVGDNYGYTF.